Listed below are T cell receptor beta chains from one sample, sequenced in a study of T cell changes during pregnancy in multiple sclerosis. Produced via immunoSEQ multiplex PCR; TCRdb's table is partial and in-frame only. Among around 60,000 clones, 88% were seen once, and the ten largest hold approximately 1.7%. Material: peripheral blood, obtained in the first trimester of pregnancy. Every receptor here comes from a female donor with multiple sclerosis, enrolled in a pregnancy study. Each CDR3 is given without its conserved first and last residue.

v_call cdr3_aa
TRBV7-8 ASSLAGGTGLNEQF
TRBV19 ASSFASGARPQETQY
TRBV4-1 ASSHLGAFPPRAF
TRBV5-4 ASSFTGGYGYT
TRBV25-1 ASSETGSNQPQH
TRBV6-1 ASSPGPYNSPLH
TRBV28 ASSSPGDTIY
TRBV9 ASSVGRGGVLTEAF
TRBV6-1 ASSTGEQKLF
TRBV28 ASTKSRLIPYNEQF
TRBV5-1 ASSLGGENTEAF
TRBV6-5 ASRDQGGGYGYT